This TCR beta chain was documented in a study of shared clonotypes between healthy human individuals. Points from the study as a whole: An expected dependence of interdonor clonotype sharing on sequencing depth was noted. Memory subsets had estimated richness that was generally smaller than that of naive subsets.

Concerning this clone: Its cognate antigen is unknown.

J gave up 0 bases and V 3 bases, and 3 bases lay outside the gene matches. This CDR3 contains 15 residues. Per germline, CDR1 LGHNA and CDR2 YNFKEQ. The authors loaded roughly 200 ng DNA, 28,000 or so T cell genomes, into sorted-subset replicate PCRs. Here immunoSEQ multiplex PCR was the method, and the copy in TCRdb shows in-frame clones only, minus some. The data show over a million clones, around 78% seen once. The origin of this receptor is a man younger than 35 in good health. Some clones in this sample may be carry-over from other donors' samples. The sample taken for sequencing was memory CD4+ T cells from PBMCs. Specified subset: CD45RA-negative fraction. This chain joins TRBV4-2 and TRBJ1-1, with 8 nucleotides matching TRBD1. CDR3: CASSQRQGLNTEAFF. The CDR3 DNA reads TGTGCCAGCAGCCAGAGACAGGGGTTGAACACTGAAGCTTTCTTT.